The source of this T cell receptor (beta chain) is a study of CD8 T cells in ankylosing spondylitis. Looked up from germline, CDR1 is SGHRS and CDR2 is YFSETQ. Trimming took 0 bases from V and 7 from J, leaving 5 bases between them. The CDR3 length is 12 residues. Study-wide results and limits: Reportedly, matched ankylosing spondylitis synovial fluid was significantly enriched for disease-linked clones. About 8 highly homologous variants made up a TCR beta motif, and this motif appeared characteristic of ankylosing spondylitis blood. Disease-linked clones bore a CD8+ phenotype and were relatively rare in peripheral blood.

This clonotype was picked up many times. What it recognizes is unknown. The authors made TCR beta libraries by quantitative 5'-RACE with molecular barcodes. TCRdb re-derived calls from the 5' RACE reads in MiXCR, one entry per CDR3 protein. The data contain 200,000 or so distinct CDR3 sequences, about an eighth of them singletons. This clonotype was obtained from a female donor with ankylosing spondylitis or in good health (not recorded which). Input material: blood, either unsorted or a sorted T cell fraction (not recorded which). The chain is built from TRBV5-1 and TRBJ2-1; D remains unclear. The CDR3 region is CASSLAKNEQFF. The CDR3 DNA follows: TGCGCCAGCAGCTTGGCCAAAAATGAGCAGTTCTTC.